What follows describes a single T cell receptor beta chain. Original processing methods: Estimation of nucleated cell counts was performed using reference gene primer amplification. Sequenced by immunoSEQ multiplex PCR; TCRdb stores in-frame clones only, minus some. The V and J calls and clone size come from that table; D and trimming were worked out from the DNA. The data contain roughly 220,000 clones, around 84% of them singletons. The CDR3 totals 16 residues. V lost 5 bases to trimming and J lost 6 bases, with 17 bases between them. The V gene's germline CDR1 is LNHDA and CDR2 SQIVND (reference sequence). This sample is drawn from a study of blood T cell repertoires in COVID-19.

The sequencing sample was made of peripheral blood. The chain carries TRBV19 and TRBJ1-6, with D unclear. The sequence derives from a young man with active or convalescent COVID-19. CDR3 loop: CASSLRGSIGNSPLHF. For the CDR3, the DNA is TGTGCCAGTAGTCTTCGAGGGTCGATCGGTAATTCACCCCTCCACTTT.